The 28 T cell receptor beta chains in this list originate from one sample, sequenced in a study of blood T cells in healthy people across ages. A J-beta primer mix and a sample-barcoded 5' primer were used in a second PCR of about 6 to 12 cycles. Each CDR3 protein is one row after TCRdb ran MiXCR on the 5' RACE reads. The sample includes around 1.5 million distinct CDR3 sequences, approximately 59% seen only once; the top ten take more than 6%. The sequenced sample consisted of blood. The receptors derive from a man younger than 35 in good health.

The chain links TRBV7-2 to TRBJ2-7; 9 positions match TRBD2. CDR1 is SGHTA, CDR2 FQGNSA, per germline. V lost 4 bases, J lost 2 bases, and 3 bases stayed unmatched. The CDR3 covers 14 residues. The CDR3 DNA follows: TGTGCCAGCAGCTATGCGGGAGGGCCCTACGAGCAGTACTTC. Residues: CASSYAGGPYEQYF.

The rearrangement joins TRBV4-2 to TRBJ2-2, with D unclear. This CDR3 spans 12 amino acids. The germline V and J ends were trimmed by 0 bases and 13 bases, with 9 bases remaining between them. CDR1 is LGHNA, CDR2 YNFKEQ, per germline. The CDR3 DNA is TGTGCCAGCAGCCAAGATACAGAAAGGCTGTTTTTT. It encodes CASSQDTERLFF.

The chain joins TRBV20-1 to TRBJ2-3; tentative D call: TRBD1 (6 bases). This CDR3 has 13 amino acids. V was trimmed by 5 bases and J by 4 bases, leaving 13 bases between them. Germline V gives CDR1 DFQATT, CDR2 SNEGSKA (reference sequence). The CDR3 sequence is CSAEAAGADTQYF. Here the CDR3 DNA reads TGCAGTGCTGAGGCGGCAGGGGCAGATACGCAGTATTTT.

This clonotype was detected once. This rearrangement joins TRBV6-1 to TRBJ1-5, with 8 bases identical to TRBD1. Losses at the gene ends were 3 bases for V and 4 bases for J; bases not matched to a gene: 5. Germline lookup yields CDR1 MNHNS and CDR2 SASEGT. The length of the CDR3 is 15 residues. Written as DNA, the CDR3 is TGTGCCAGCAGTGACTTCGACAGGGGAAATCAGCCCCAGCATTTT. Amino acids: CASSDFDRGNQPQHF.

This clonotype showed up just a few times. This rearrangement joins TRBV14 to TRBJ2-5, with D unresolved. Trimming cost V 4 bases and J 5 bases, with 11 bases left between them. Germline-derived CDR1 and CDR2 are SGHDN and FVKESK. This CDR3 has 13 residues. CDR3 loop: CASSRSFWETQYF. The CDR3 DNA sequence: TGTGCCAGCAGCCGATCCTTCTGGGAGACCCAGTACTTC.

This clonotype was counted between two and nine times. The V call is TRBV9, the J call TRBJ2-4, with D perhaps TRBD2 (6 bases). This CDR3 spans 16 amino acids. In germline, CDR1 is SGDLS, CDR2 YYNGEE. V lost 3 bases, J lost 5 bases, and 18 bases lay in between. CDR3 residues: CASSDPLGEAENIQYF. In nucleotides, the CDR3 is TGTGCCAGCAGCGATCCATTGGGGGAGGCAGAAAACATTCAGTACTTC.

The chain uses TRBV5-5 and TRBJ1-2, with D hard to call. The CDR3 consists of 12 residues. Germline V gene data show CDR1 as SGHKS and CDR2 as YYEKEE (reference sequence). V shed 1 base and J shed 7 bases, with 8 bases lying between them. CDR3 amino acids: CASSLSEGGYTF. DNA for the CDR3: TGTGCCAGCAGCTTGTCCGAGGGTGGCTACACCTTC.

The chain combines TRBV12-3 or TRBV12-4 with TRBJ2-1, with a weak D call TRBD1 (7 bases). Trimming cost V 3 bases and J 8 bases, with 17 bases left between them. The length of the CDR3 is 15 residues. CDR3 residues: CASSFWAGGGDEQFF. The CDR3 DNA follows: TGTGCCAGCAGTTTTTGGGCAGGGGGAGGCGATGAGCAGTTCTTC.

The chain combines TRBV4-1 with TRBJ2-7, with TRBD1 as a possible D gene (6 bases). CDR3 size: 16 residues. V was trimmed by 4 bases and J by 0 bases, leaving 16 bases between them. From germline, CDR1 is MGHRA and CDR2 YSYEKL. CDR3 bases: TGCGCCAGCAGCCGGCCCCCAGGGGACCGCTCCTACGAGCAGTACTTC. As protein: CASSRPPGDRSYEQYF.

The chain has TRBV5-4 and TRBJ2-3; D is tentatively TRBD1 or TRBD2 (6 bases each). This CDR3 has 15 amino acids. The germline gives CDR1 SGHNT, CDR2 YYREEE (reference sequence). Trimming cost V 6 bases and J 0 bases, with 14 bases left between them. The CDR3 here is CASKAEGGSTDTQYF. Written as DNA, the CDR3 is TGTGCCAGCAAGGCGGAGGGGGGTAGCACAGATACGCAGTATTTT.

The chain links TRBV29-1 to TRBJ2-1; 10 nucleotides match TRBD2. Germline CDR1 and CDR2: SQVTM and ANQGSEA. This CDR3 comprises 14 residues. J was trimmed by 8 bases and V by 5 bases; bases with no gene match: 9. In nucleotides, the CDR3 is TGCAGCGTTCAGGGGGCTAGCGGGAGTGATGAGCAGTTCTTC. Encoded protein: CSVQGASGSDEQFF.

This clonotype came up a few times. CDR3 DNA: TGTGCCAGCAGCTTGTCTAGCGGCCATTACAATGAGCAGTTCTTC. Protein: CASSLSSGHYNEQFF. This chain links TRBV5-6 with TRBJ2-1; TRBD2 agrees at 7 bases. Germline V gene lookup returns CDR1 SGHDT and CDR2 YYEEEE. The CDR3 contains 15 residues. The J segment lost 4 bases and the V segment lost 1 base, leaving 5 bases of the junction unmatched. Full variable domain (remainder filled in from reference TRBV5-6 and TRBJ2-1): DAGVTQSPTHLIKTRGQQVTLRCSPKSGHDTVSWYQQALGQGPQFIFQYYEEEERQRGNFPDRFSGHQFPNYSSELNVNALLLGDSALYLCASSLSSGHYNEQFFGPGTRLTVL.

Points on this clonotype: One end of the junction varies from germline; a read error may be responsible. This chain joins TRBV7-2 and TRBJ1-2; D unclear. In germline, CDR1 is SGHTA, CDR2 FQGNSA. CDR3 length: 12 residues. CDR3 amino acids: CASRLWVDGFTF. The CDR3 nucleotides are TGTGCCAGCAGATTATGGGTGGATGGCTTCACCTTC.

This clonotype was recorded once. The chain uses TRBV7-9 and TRBJ1-2; D call uncertain. Germline assignment: CDR1 SEHNR and CDR2 FQNEAQ (reference sequence). The germline V and J ends were trimmed by 5 bases and 8 bases, with 18 bases remaining between them. The length of the CDR3 is 14 residues. This chain's CDR3 is CASSPSSWVEGYTF. In DNA form, the CDR3 reads TGTGCCAGCAGCCCCTCATCATGGGTTGAGGGCTACACCTTC.

In its sample, this clonotype was seen once. The V gene is TRBV5-1, the J gene TRBJ2-1; TRBD2 aligns across 10 bases. Germline V CDR1 and CDR2: SGHRS, YFSETQ. The length of the CDR3 is 18 residues. The J segment lost 8 bases and the V segment lost 5 bases, leaving 19 bases of the junction unmatched. The CDR3 DNA follows: TGCGCCAGCAGGAGACTCAAAATCTCTAGCGGGAGTGCGGATGAGCAGTTCTTC. It encodes CASRRLKISSGSADEQFF. The variable domain in full, completed from reference TRBV5-1 and TRBJ2-1, reads KAGVTQTPRYLIKTRGQQVTLSCSPISGHRSVSWYQQTPGQGLQFLFEYFSETQRNKGNFPGRFSGRQFSNSRSEMNVSTLELGDSALYLCASRRLKISSGSADEQFFGPGTRLTVL.

The rearrangement uses TRBV11-2 and TRBJ2-3; 9 nucleotides agree with TRBD2. Trimming cost V 5 bases and J 0 bases; bases outside gene matches: 18. The length of the CDR3 is 20 residues. CDR1 and CDR2 from the germline V gene are SGHAT and FQNNGV. CDR3 sequence (DNA): TGTGCCAGCAGCCCAAGGGTAGCGGGGGCGCTTCGGGTTAGCACAGATACGCAGTATTTT. It specifies CASSPRVAGALRVSTDTQYF.

The V and J genes are TRBV20-1 and TRBJ2-2, with 10 nucleotides matching TRBD1. From germline, CDR1 is DFQATT and CDR2 SNEGSKA (reference sequence). The CDR3 length is 20 residues. With 0 bases clipped from V and 0 bases from J, the junction kept 13 bases outside the gene matches. CDR3 sequence (DNA): TGCAGTGCTAGAGATTGGGACAGGGGACATTTACACGCGAACACCGGGGAGCTGTTTTTT. Its protein product is CSARDWDRGHLHANTGELFF.

This clonotype was counted between two and nine times. The chain combines TRBV7-9 with TRBJ1-2, with D unclear. The CDR3 totals 12 residues. Germline V gene lookup returns CDR1 SEHNR and CDR2 FQNEAQ (reference sequence). V lost 3 bases and J 7 bases, leaving 9 bases between the germline ends. CDR3 coding DNA: TGTGCCAGCAGCTTGGCCAACGGTGGCTACACCTTC. Translating it yields CASSLANGGYTF.

The rearrangement links TRBV20-1 to TRBJ2-7, with unresolved D. This CDR3 spans 12 amino acids. Trimming stripped 1 base from V and 3 bases from J, with 7 bases between. The germline V gene encodes CDR1 DFQATT and CDR2 SNEGSKA (reference sequence). The CDR3 DNA reads as TGCAGTGCTAGAGCTCTAATCTACGAGCAGTACTTC. Protein: CSARALIYEQYF.

The chain is built from TRBV5-1 and TRBJ2-4; the match to TRBD1 covers 8 bases. The J call is in doubt because the DNA end fits TRBJ2-5 better. Germline CDR1 reads SGHRS; CDR2 reads YFSETQ. This CDR3 has 16 residues. This CDR3 reads CASSLGQGSLQETQYF. The CDR3 DNA reads as TGCGCCAGCAGCTTGGGACAGGGGTCGCTTCAAGAGACCCAGTACTTC.

The chain uses TRBV12-3 or TRBV12-4 and TRBJ2-7; D perhaps matches TRBD1 (6 bases). Trimming took 3 bases from V and 6 from J, leaving 15 bases between them. The CDR3 has 14 amino acids. The CDR3 region is CASSFTGTSVEQYF. In DNA form, the CDR3 reads TGTGCCAGCAGTTTTACAGGGACGTCGGTCGAGCAGTACTTC.

The rearrangement links TRBV6-5 to TRBJ2-4, with D unresolved. There are 13 residues in the CDR3. V shed 6 bases and J shed 2 bases, with 8 bases lying between them. Germline V lookup: CDR1 MNHEY, CDR2 SVGAGI. CDR3 amino acids: CASSSASKNIQYF. The CDR3 region has the DNA TGTGCCAGCAGCTCGGCCTCCAAAAACATTCAGTACTTC.

This clonotype was seen only a few times. This chain joins TRBV7-2 and TRBJ2-7, with 8 bases lining up with TRBD2. Germline CDR1 and CDR2: SGHTA and FQGNSA. The CDR3 totals 12 residues. After removal of 7 bases from V and 6 bases from J, the junction contained 5 bases not matched to a gene. The CDR3, as DNA: TGTGCCAGCACAGCGGGAGTGGGCGAGCAGTACTTC. This encodes CASTAGVGEQYF.

This clonotype was counted between two and nine times. The genes are TRBV6-2 or TRBV6-3 and TRBJ2-7; D gene ambiguous. CDR3 length equals 13 residues. With 2 bases removed from V and 4 bases from J, the gap between germline ends came to 9 bases. Germline V gene sequence: CDR1 MNHEY, CDR2 SVGEGT. CDR3 amino acids: CASSYLPEYEQYF. The CDR3 nucleotides read TGTGCCAGCAGTTACCTACCTGAATACGAGCAGTACTTC.

This clonotype was seen a few times. The V and J genes are TRBV29-1 and TRBJ2-7; the D is unclear. CDR1 and CDR2 (germline): SQVTM, ANQGSEA. Trimming took 6 bases from V and 0 from J, leaving 12 bases between them. The length of the CDR3 is 13 residues. The CDR3 protein is CSVQGPRSYEQYF. In DNA, the CDR3 is TGCAGCGTCCAAGGGCCCCGCTCCTACGAGCAGTACTTC.

A single count supports this clonotype. V gene TRBV3-1 combines with J gene TRBJ2-3; D not certain. Germline-derived CDR1 and CDR2 are LGHDT and YNNKEL (reference sequence). Trimming took 1 base from V and 3 from J, leaving 11 bases between them. There are 15 residues in the CDR3. The CDR3 protein is CASSQAIDTTDTQYF. DNA for the CDR3: TGTGCCAGCAGCCAAGCCATCGATACGACAGATACGCAGTATTTT.

CDR3 region: CSARRDNTGELFF. CDR3 in DNA: TGCAGTGCTCGGCGGGATAACACCGGGGAGCTGTTTTTT. The J gene is TRBJ2-2, the V gene TRBV20-1, with D tentatively TRBD2 (6 bases). Trimming left V 5 bases short and J 2 bases short, with 9 bases between. This CDR3 spans 13 amino acids. Per germline, CDR1 DFQATT and CDR2 SNEGSKA (reference sequence).

The chain recombines TRBV28 with TRBJ1-6; a possible D gene is TRBD1 (6 bases). The V gene's germline CDR1 is MDHEN and CDR2 SYDVKM. The CDR3 has 17 residues. The V gene lost 7 bases and the J gene lost 0 bases, with 16 bases spanning the gap. CDR3 sequence (DNA): TGTGCCAGCACCTTGGAGGGACACAGCTCCTATAATTCACCCCTCCACTTT. Residues: CASTLEGHSSYNSPLHF.